Listed here is a single TCR beta chain. Its cognate antigen has yet to be identified. No much larger clonotype is one base removed from it; base qualities were not supplied. This entry belongs to a study of T cell changes during pregnancy in multiple sclerosis (dated by TCRdb to between 2019 and 2020). Regarding the complete study: In women with multiple sclerosis, the researchers looked at how the T cell repertoire shifted as pregnancy progressed.

Libraries were made using the immunoSEQ multiplex PCR assay. This is the immuneACCESS table as TCRdb keeps it, with only in-frame sequences that have V and J called. A part of the clones is gone; compared with another copy, unresolved V genes explain less than half, and the rest is unexplained. The table for this sample lists about 59,000 clones; approximately 94% of them were counted only once. The top ten constitute under 3% of the sample. At the junction V is shortened by 4 bases and J by 3 bases; bases outside the gene matches: 3. The CDR3 holds 13 amino acids from the cysteine to the phenylalanine. Only the CDR3 DNA stays, 39 bases, in frame from base 1. In the germline V gene, CDR1 corresponds to MDHEN and CDR2 to SYDVKM.

The sequenced sample was CD8+ T cells from peripheral blood mononuclear cells, obtained after pregnancy. The receptor was derived from a female donor with multiple sclerosis, enrolled in a pregnancy study. Recombination joined TRBV28 with TRBJ2-7, with 7 junctional bases fitting TRBD1. Here is the DNA: TGTGCCAGCAGTTCCCCAGGGGGCTACGAGCAGTACTTC. It codes for CASSSPGGYEQYF.